Listed below are T cell receptor beta chains from one sample, sequenced in a study of blood T cell repertoires in COVID-19. TCRdb's copy holds only in-frame clones and misses some; the assay was immunoSEQ multiplex PCR. The table shows 300,000 or so clones, with roughly 90% occurring only once. The sample taken for sequencing was peripheral blood. These receptors were collected from a woman under 40 with COVID-19, enrolled during active disease. Each CDR3 is given with its conserved first and last residue. Fields, in order: V gene, J gene, clone size, D gene, CDR3 DNA, CDR3 protein. D genes are given only for firm matches. Clone size is given for some rows only: seen once, a few or many times, or a class if the clone is expanded.

V gene: TRBV27
J gene: TRBJ2-2
clone size: once
D gene: -
CDR3 DNA: TGTGCCAGCAGTTCGCGGCTTACCGGGGAGCTGTTTTTT
CDR3 protein: CASSSRLTGELFF

V gene: TRBV12-3/TRBV12-4
J gene: TRBJ1-6
clone size: -
D gene: -
CDR3 DNA: TGTGCCAGCAGTTTTGTAGATTCACCCCTCCACTTT
CDR3 protein: CASSFVDSPLHF

V gene: TRBV30
J gene: TRBJ1-1
clone size: -
D gene: -
CDR3 DNA: TGTGCCTGGAGTCTCGTCAGGGAAGCTTTCTTT
CDR3 protein: CAWSLVREAFF

V gene: TRBV29-1
J gene: TRBJ2-5
clone size: -
D gene: -
CDR3 DNA: TGCAGCGTTGAAGATCGGGGGGAGACCCAGTACTTC
CDR3 protein: CSVEDRGETQYF

V gene: TRBV29-1
J gene: TRBJ1-2
clone size: -
D gene: TRBD1
CDR3 DNA: TGCAGCTTTGGAACAGGGGGCACGGGCGGCTACACCTTC
CDR3 protein: CSFGTGGTGGYTF

V gene: TRBV5-1
J gene: TRBJ2-7
clone size: -
D gene: TRBD2
CDR3 DNA: TGCGCCAGCAGCGAAAAGGGACTACCCCCCCACGAGCAGTACTTC
CDR3 protein: CASSEKGLPPHEQYF

V gene: TRBV5-6
J gene: TRBJ1-1
clone size: -
D gene: TRBD1
CDR3 DNA: TGTGCCAGCAGCTTCGGACAGGGCTTAATGAACACTGAAGCTTTCTTT
CDR3 protein: CASSFGQGLMNTEAFF

V gene: TRBV7-6
J gene: TRBJ2-1
clone size: -
D gene: TRBD2
CDR3 DNA: TGTGCCAGCAGCTTAGGGGGAATGGCGGGAGCATACAATGAGCAGTTCTTC
CDR3 protein: CASSLGGMAGAYNEQFF

V gene: TRBV11-2
J gene: TRBJ1-4
clone size: -
D gene: TRBD1
CDR3 DNA: TGTGCCAGCAGCTTAATCGCCACAGGGGGCGAGGGAGATAATGAAAAACTGTTTTTT
CDR3 protein: CASSLIATGGEGDNEKLFF

V gene: TRBV24-1
J gene: TRBJ2-2
clone size: -
D gene: TRBD2
CDR3 DNA: TGTGCCACCAGTGAACCCTCTAGCGGGGTGAACACCGGGGAGCTGTTTTTT
CDR3 protein: CATSEPSSGVNTGELFF

V gene: TRBV19
J gene: TRBJ1-5
clone size: -
D gene: -
CDR3 DNA: TGTGCCAGTAGTATAGATAACAGCCGTAATCAGCCCCAGCATTTT
CDR3 protein: CASSIDNSRNQPQHF

V gene: TRBV5-1
J gene: TRBJ2-5
clone size: -
D gene: TRBD1
CDR3 DNA: TGCGCCAGCAGCTTGGAAGGGACAGCCGAGACCCAGTACTTC
CDR3 protein: CASSLEGTAETQYF

V gene: TRBV6-4
J gene: TRBJ1-1
clone size: once
D gene: TRBD1
CDR3 DNA: TGTGCCAGCAGAGATACAGGGGAACCCCACTACACTGAAGCTTTCTTT
CDR3 protein: CASRDTGEPHYTEAFF

V gene: TRBV12-5
J gene: TRBJ2-3
clone size: -
D gene: TRBD2
CDR3 DNA: TGTGCTAGTGGTTTGGGTGAAGCGGGAGCGATAGATACGCAGTATTTT
CDR3 protein: CASGLGEAGAIDTQYF

V gene: TRBV5-1
J gene: TRBJ2-1
clone size: -
D gene: -
CDR3 DNA: TGCGCCAGCAGCTTGGCCCAACGGGGCAATGAGCAGTTCTTC
CDR3 protein: CASSLAQRGNEQFF

V gene: TRBV5-1
J gene: TRBJ1-1
clone size: -
D gene: TRBD1
CDR3 DNA: TGCGCCAGCAGCTTGGGACAGGGTAGAACTGAAGCTTTCTTT
CDR3 protein: CASSLGQGRTEAFF

V gene: TRBV12-3/TRBV12-4
J gene: TRBJ1-1
clone size: -
D gene: -
CDR3 DNA: TGTGCCAGCAGTTTAGGACGGGGCACTGAAGCTTTCTTT
CDR3 protein: CASSLGRGTEAFF

V gene: TRBV30
J gene: TRBJ1-2
clone size: -
D gene: TRBD1
CDR3 DNA: TGTGCCTGGAGATTAGCAGGGGGTGGCTATGGCTACACCTTC
CDR3 protein: CAWRLAGGGYGYTF

V gene: TRBV11-3
J gene: TRBJ2-1
clone size: -
D gene: TRBD2
CDR3 DNA: TGTGCCAGCAGCTCAGAGACTAGCGGATCCTACAATGAGCAGTTCTTC
CDR3 protein: CASSSETSGSYNEQFF

V gene: TRBV11-2
J gene: TRBJ2-5
clone size: -
D gene: TRBD2
CDR3 DNA: TGTGCCAGCAGCTGGGGGGGGGAGACCCAGTACTTC
CDR3 protein: CASSWGGETQYF

V gene: TRBV10-1
J gene: TRBJ2-3
clone size: once
D gene: -
CDR3 DNA: TGCGCCAGCAGCTCAGGGAGCACAGATACGCAGTATTTT
CDR3 protein: CASSSGSTDTQYF

V gene: TRBV12-5
J gene: TRBJ1-5
clone size: -
D gene: -
CDR3 DNA: TGTGCTAGTGGTTCCCGACTTAATCAGCCCCAGCATTTT
CDR3 protein: CASGSRLNQPQHF

V gene: TRBV20-1
J gene: TRBJ2-1
clone size: -
D gene: TRBD2
CDR3 DNA: TGCAGTGCCCTAGCGGATGAGCAGTTCTTC
CDR3 protein: CSALADEQFF

V gene: TRBV29-1
J gene: TRBJ2-2
clone size: -
D gene: -
CDR3 DNA: TGCAGCGTTGAGAGGTCAGGGGAAACCGGGGAGCTGTTTTTT
CDR3 protein: CSVERSGETGELFF

V gene: TRBV24-1
J gene: TRBJ2-5
clone size: -
D gene: -
CDR3 DNA: TGTGCCACCAGTGATTTCAGGGTTTGGACGGAAGAGACCCAGTACTTC
CDR3 protein: CATSDFRVWTEETQYF

V gene: TRBV30
J gene: TRBJ2-7
clone size: once
D gene: -
CDR3 DNA: -
CDR3 protein: CAWSVGTGIYF

V gene: TRBV4-2
J gene: TRBJ1-6
clone size: -
D gene: TRBD1
CDR3 DNA: TGTGCCAGCAGCCGGGACAGAGGATCACCCCTCCACTTT
CDR3 protein: CASSRDRGSPLHF

V gene: TRBV27
J gene: TRBJ2-5
clone size: -
D gene: -
CDR3 DNA: TGTGCCAGCAGTTTATTCGAGTCAGAGACCCAGTACTTC
CDR3 protein: CASSLFESETQYF

V gene: TRBV7-2
J gene: TRBJ1-3
clone size: -
D gene: TRBD1
CDR3 DNA: TGTGCCAGCAGCTTAGGCGGACAGGGTTGGCTAGGAAACACCATATATTTT
CDR3 protein: CASSLGGQGWLGNTIYF

V gene: TRBV29-1
J gene: TRBJ1-4
clone size: -
D gene: -
CDR3 DNA: TGCAGCGTTGGCGATGGGAGGGTCGAACTGTTTTTT
CDR3 protein: CSVGDGRVELFF

V gene: TRBV6-5
J gene: TRBJ2-7
clone size: once
D gene: -
CDR3 DNA: TGTGCCAGCAGTCCGGCCGGGTTCTCCTACGAGCAGTACTTC
CDR3 protein: CASSPAGFSYEQYF

V gene: TRBV29-1
J gene: TRBJ2-7
clone size: -
D gene: -
CDR3 DNA: TGCAGCGTTAAGGGGATTACCACCTACGAGCAGTACTTC
CDR3 protein: CSVKGITTYEQYF

V gene: TRBV7-2
J gene: TRBJ2-1
clone size: -
D gene: TRBD2
CDR3 DNA: TGTGCCAGCAGCCGCGCCCTTAGCGGGAGTTACAATGAGCAGTTCTTC
CDR3 protein: CASSRALSGSYNEQFF

V gene: TRBV11-2
J gene: TRBJ2-5
clone size: few
D gene: TRBD2
CDR3 DNA: TGTGCCAGCAGCTCCATAGCGGGAGGAGGCGGGCAAGAGACCCAGTACTTC
CDR3 protein: CASSSIAGGGGQETQYF

V gene: TRBV29-1
J gene: TRBJ2-3
clone size: -
D gene: TRBD2
CDR3 DNA: TGCAGCGGACGACTAGCGGGAGTTGGGGATACGCAGTATTTT
CDR3 protein: CSGRLAGVGDTQYF

V gene: TRBV7-9
J gene: TRBJ1-2
clone size: once
D gene: -
CDR3 DNA: TGTGCCAGCAGCTTTAGAGGGGAGGGCCGGGCTGGCTACACCTTC
CDR3 protein: CASSFRGEGRAGYTF

V gene: TRBV7-3
J gene: TRBJ2-7
clone size: -
D gene: -
CDR3 DNA: TGTGCCAGCAGCCCAGACTCGAGCTCCTACGAGCAGTACTTC
CDR3 protein: CASSPDSSSYEQYF

V gene: TRBV14
J gene: TRBJ2-1
clone size: -
D gene: -
CDR3 DNA: TGTGCCAGCAGCCAAGTTATAGGGGGAAGTCCCGCGCAGTTCTTC
CDR3 protein: CASSQVIGGSPAQFF

V gene: TRBV2
J gene: TRBJ1-5
clone size: few
D gene: -
CDR3 DNA: TGTGCCAGCAGCCCTTTTCAGGTATCAGCCCAGCATTTT
CDR3 protein: CASSPFQVSAQHF

V gene: TRBV25-1
J gene: TRBJ1-2
clone size: -
D gene: -
CDR3 DNA: TGTGCCAGCAGTGAATATCATAGGGAGGAGGCCAGCTATGGCTACACCTTC
CDR3 protein: CASSEYHREEASYGYTF

V gene: TRBV2
J gene: TRBJ1-5
clone size: -
D gene: TRBD1
CDR3 DNA: TGTGCCAGCAGTGGACCCGGGACAGCTAATAGCAATCAGCCCCAGCATTTT
CDR3 protein: CASSGPGTANSNQPQHF